This TCR beta chain appears in the sequencing data of a study of blood T cell repertoires in COVID-19. At the level of the study: The United States, Italy and Spain were the sources of the acute and convalescent COVID-19 samples. T cells, B-cell-depleted T cells, or PBMCs provided the cDNA or gDNA that served as material.

J was trimmed by 7 bases and V by 7 bases; bases with no gene match: 7. The CDR3 contains 14 residues. Germline V gives CDR1 MNHEY, CDR2 SVGAGI. Recovery among Cohort 3 donors was established by two negative PCRs, clearance, or symptom resolution. Method: immunoSEQ multiplex PCR; TCRdb's copy keeps in-frame clones and lacks some. Of 350,000 to 450,000 clones in the sample, 83% were seen once. The sequence came from a woman aged 45-60 years who had recovered from COVID-19. This chain joins TRBV6-5 and TRBJ2-7; the match to TRBD2 covers 13 bases. Sequenced sample: PBMCs or T cells enriched from blood (not recorded which). The CDR3: CASIPGTSGIEQYF. The CDR3 DNA reads as TGTGCCAGCATCCCCGGGACTAGCGGGATTGAGCAGTACTTC.